A single sample gave rise to the 28 T cell receptor beta chains below, sequenced in a study of shared clonotypes between healthy human individuals. The method was immunoSEQ multiplex PCR; TCRdb's version includes in-frame clones alone and lacks a portion of them. The table lists some 2.1 million clones, 85% to 95% of them singletons. Sequencing was carried out using naive CD4+ T cells sorted from blood. Subset: CD45RA+ positively selected. All receptors come from a man aged 18 to 35 in good health.

This clone was detected only once. The chain has TRBV6-6 and TRBJ2-5; D is ambiguous. V lost 0 bases and J lost 5, with 13 bases in between. The CDR3 runs 15 residues. CDR1 MNHNY and CDR2 SVGAGI come from the germline V gene (reference sequence). CDR3 DNA sequence: TGTGCCAGCAGTTACTCGAAGTTATTATTGGAGACCCAGTACTTC. It codes for CASSYSKLLLETQYF.

This chain links TRBV10-2 with TRBJ2-3; tentatively, D is TRBD2 (6 bases). V was shortened by 6 bases and J by 0 bases, with 16 bases between the two germline ends. Germline lookup yields CDR1 WSHSY and CDR2 SAAADI. The CDR3 consists of 16 residues. The CDR3 sequence: CASSLWDGTSTDTQYF. The DNA of the CDR3 is TGCGCCAGCAGCCTCTGGGACGGGACTAGCACAGATACGCAGTATTTT.

The chain couples TRBV5-1 to TRBJ2-1, with D hard to call. The CDR3 loop spans 13 amino acids. Germline CDR1 SGHRS, CDR2 YFSETQ. Trimming removed 3 bases at V and 6 bases at J, with 10 bases between. This chain's CDR3 is CASSWSTGNEQFF. CDR3 DNA sequence: TGCGCCAGCAGCTGGAGTACGGGCAATGAGCAGTTCTTC.

Concerning this clone itself: The sample contains more than one DNA sequence encoding this CDR3. This chain connects TRBV29-1 to TRBJ2-7; D might be TRBD2 (5 bases). This CDR3 is built from 10 residues. Trimming took off 5 bases at V and 3 bases at J, with 5 bases between the two ends. Germline lookup yields CDR1 SQVTM and CDR2 ANQGSEA. CDR3 residues: CSVRDYEQYF. CDR3 bases: TGCAGCGTTCGGGACTACGAGCAGTACTTC.

This chain connects TRBV4-3 to TRBJ2-1; no clear D gene. Germline V CDR1 and CDR2: LGHNA, YSLEER. With 0 bases removed from V and 6 bases from J, the gap between germline ends came to 12 bases. This CDR3 spans 15 amino acids. The CDR3 DNA reads as TGCGCCAGCAGCCAAGATGAAGGGTTTGGCAATGAGCAGTTCTTC. This codes for CASSQDEGFGNEQFF.

The V call is TRBV29-1, the J call TRBJ1-2; D unclear. This CDR3 has 11 residues. The germline V gene has CDR1 SQVTM and CDR2 ANQGSEA. V gave up 3 bases and J gave up 8 bases, with 10 bases separating them. The chain's CDR3 is CSVDVGTGYTF. DNA of the CDR3: TGCAGCGTTGATGTCGGTACCGGCTACACCTTC.

The J gene is TRBJ2-7, the V gene TRBV30; the match to TRBD2 covers 13 bases. This CDR3 has 15 amino acids. The germline V gene has CDR1 GTSNPN and CDR2 SVGIG (reference sequence). Trimming took 2 bases from V and 6 from J; bases not matched to a gene: 7. CDR3 protein: CAWSRTSGSSSEQYF. CDR3 nucleotides: TGTGCCTGGAGTAGGACTAGCGGGAGTAGTAGCGAGCAGTACTTC.

A note on this clone: The same CDR3 can be traced to other DNA sequences in this sample. The chain recombines TRBV7-2 with TRBJ1-2, with TRBD1 as a possible D gene (5 bases). V lost 5 bases, J lost 2 bases, and 6 bases lay in between. This CDR3 spans 12 amino acids. Germline CDR1 and CDR2: SGHTA and FQGNSA. The CDR3 is CASSPGNYGYTF. The CDR3 DNA reads as TGTGCCAGCAGCCCAGGGAACTATGGCTACACCTTC.

For this clone: Other DNA sequences in this specimen translate into the identical CDR3. The rearrangement joins TRBV25-1 to TRBJ2-3; D remains ambiguous. There are 11 residues in the CDR3. Deletions cut 4 bases from V and 3 bases from J, with 2 bases between. Germline CDR1 is MGHDK and CDR2 is SYGVNS. The CDR3 protein is CASSVTDTQYF. DNA of the CDR3: TGTGCCAGCAGTGTAACAGATACGCAGTATTTT.

The chain recombines TRBV6-1 with TRBJ1-5, with 7 nucleotides matching TRBD1. This CDR3 comprises 15 residues. Germline V gene lookup returns CDR1 MNHNS and CDR2 SASEGT. Trimming removed 6 bases from V and 0 bases from J; junction bases left unmatched: 5. CDR3 amino acids: CASRLQGSSNQPQHF. The DNA of the CDR3 is TGTGCCAGCAGACTACAGGGGAGTAGCAATCAGCCCCAGCATTTT.

This clone was counted once. J is TRBJ1-1 and V is TRBV6-1, with D possibly matching TRBD1 (5 bases). The germline V gene has CDR1 MNHNS and CDR2 SASEGT. The V end was cut by 6 bases, the J end by 0 bases, with 11 bases between. The CDR3 spans 14 residues. CDR3 coding DNA: TGTGCCAGCAGGCAGGGACCCTTGAACACTGAAGCTTTCTTT. It codes for CASRQGPLNTEAFF.

The chain links TRBV7-2 to TRBJ2-7; D is undetermined. The CDR3 totals 15 residues. Germline lookup yields CDR1 SGHTA and CDR2 FQGNSA. V was clipped by 0 bases and J by 3 bases, with 12 bases between them. The CDR3 spells CASSLAGQAYYEQYF. The DNA of the CDR3 is TGTGCCAGCAGCTTAGCAGGGCAGGCTTACTACGAGCAGTACTTC.

V gene TRBV19 combines with J gene TRBJ2-1; 8 nucleotides agree with TRBD2. Germline CDR1 and CDR2: LNHDA and SQIVND (reference sequence). The CDR3 is 19 residues long. The V and J ends lost 1 base and 5 bases, in that order; junction bases with no gene match: 16. In nucleotides, the CDR3 is TGTGCCAGTAGTATAGTTGTCGCTAGCGGGCCGTACAACCACAATGAGCAGTTCTTC. This encodes CASSIVVASGPYNHNEQFF.

The V call is TRBV4-3, the J call TRBJ2-7, with 9 bases that match TRBD2. With V trimmed by 2 bases and J by 5 bases, 4 bases remained unmatched. The CDR3 is 14 residues long. Germline V lookup: CDR1 LGHNA, CDR2 YSLEER. The CDR3 sequence: CASSQWREGNEQYF. CDR3 in DNA: TGCGCCAGCAGCCAATGGCGGGAGGGCAACGAGCAGTACTTC.

The chain has TRBV5-6 and TRBJ1-4; D possibly corresponds to TRBD1 (5 bases). The CDR3 has 15 residues. With 4 bases removed from V and 4 bases from J, the gap between germline ends came to 14 bases. Germline V gene sequence: CDR1 SGHDT, CDR2 YYEEEE. The CDR3 protein is CASSPGQGYNEKLFF. For the CDR3, the DNA is TGTGCCAGCAGCCCCGGGCAGGGTTATAATGAAAAACTGTTTTTT.

The sample holds one count of this clone. The chain joins TRBV18 to TRBJ1-1; the D is unclear. This CDR3 comprises 13 residues. Germline CDR1 and CDR2: KGHSH and LQKENI. With 4 bases removed from V and 4 bases from J, the gap between germline ends came to 10 bases. CDR3 bases: TGTGCCAGCTCACAGGTGGGAGGCACTGAAGCTTTCTTT. Amino acid sequence: CASSQVGGTEAFF.

V is TRBV18 and J is TRBJ1-6; 8 bases are shared with TRBD1. Trimming took 3 bases from V and 7 from J; bases not matched to a gene: 8. Germline V CDR1 and CDR2: KGHSH, LQKENI. CDR3 length: 16 amino acids. The CDR3 bases are TGTGCCAGCTCACCTATCCGGACAGGGTCGAATTCACCCCTCCACTTT. Protein: CASSPIRTGSNSPLHF.

This sequence joins TRBV5-4 and TRBJ1-5, with 8 bases fitting TRBD1. V was clipped by 3 bases and J by 6 bases; unmatched bases: 20. Germline V gene data show CDR1 as SGHNT and CDR2 as YYREEE (reference sequence). This CDR3 has 19 residues. The CDR3 DNA reads as TGTGCCAGCAGCTATTGGACAGGGTGGGGTCAAGGTTATACTCAGCCCCAGCATTTT. Translated: CASSYWTGWGQGYTQPQHF.

In this sample, this clone turned up a few times. The V call is TRBV2, the J call TRBJ2-7; TRBD2 matches 10 bases. The V gene's germline CDR1 is SNHLY and CDR2 FYNNEI. With 6 bases clipped from V and 4 bases from J, the junction kept 3 bases outside the gene matches. The CDR3 has 13 residues. In DNA form, the CDR3 reads TGTGCCAGCAGCCAGCGGGAGGGTTACGAGCAGTACTTC. Its protein is CASSQREGYEQYF.

This chain uses TRBV28 with TRBJ1-4; D is possibly TRBD1 (5 bases). There are 12 residues in the CDR3. CDR1 is MDHEN and CDR2 is SYDVKM in the germline V gene. V dropped 6 bases and J dropped 14 bases, with 16 bases sitting between them. The CDR3 protein is CASSRDPYSLFF. CDR3 bases: TGTGCCAGCAGCCGGGACCCCTATTCGCTGTTTTTT.

J is TRBJ1-6 and V is TRBV6-5; D remains unclear. There are 13 residues in the CDR3. Germline V gene data show CDR1 as MNHEY and CDR2 as SVGAGI. Trimming left V 5 bases short and J 9 bases short, with 11 bases between. CDR3 protein: CASSVHLSSPLHF. The DNA of the CDR3 is TGTGCCAGCAGTGTCCATTTATCTTCACCCCTCCACTTT.

For this clone: The sample holds other DNA sequences that translate to the same CDR3. V gene TRBV7-9 combines with J gene TRBJ1-1; 9 positions agree with TRBD1. The CDR3 is 15 residues long. V trimming: 5 bases; J trimming: 1 base; junction bases outside the gene matches: 5. From germline, CDR1 is SEHNR and CDR2 FQNEAQ (reference sequence). The CDR3 reads CASSPRQGGNTEAFF. Here the CDR3 DNA reads TGTGCCAGCAGCCCCAGACAGGGGGGGAACACTGAAGCTTTCTTT.

The genes are TRBV7-9 and TRBJ2-7, with 9 positions matching TRBD2. CDR1 SEHNR and CDR2 FQNEAQ come from the germline V gene (reference sequence). Trimming took 4 bases from V and 3 from J; bases not matched to a gene: 7. The CDR3 has 15 amino acids. The CDR3: CASSSGLAHIYEQYF. CDR3 in DNA: TGTGCCAGCAGCTCGGGACTAGCCCACATCTACGAGCAGTACTTC. The full variable domain, rest sourced from reference TRBV7-9 and TRBJ2-7, is DTGVSQNPRHKITKRGQNVTFRCDPISEHNRLYWYRQTLGQGPEFLTYFQNEAQLEKSRLLSDRFSAERPKGSFSTLEIQRTEQGDSAMYLCASSSGLAHIYEQYFGPGTRLTVT.

This clone was seen a single time. V is TRBV28 and J is TRBJ2-1; maybe TRBD1 (5 bases). Trimming cost V 6 bases and J 6 bases, with 24 bases left between them. The CDR3 loop spans 17 amino acids. Looked up from germline, CDR1 is MDHEN and CDR2 is SYDVKM. CDR3 region: CASSTPEGARVANEQFF. The CDR3 bases are TGTGCCAGCAGCACTCCCGAAGGGGCCAGGGTGGCCAATGAGCAGTTCTTC.

This clone occurred once. This chain connects TRBV19 to TRBJ1-6; D unresolved. Germline lookup yields CDR1 LNHDA and CDR2 SQIVND (reference sequence). The length of the CDR3 is 16 residues. The germline V and J ends were trimmed by 6 bases and 7 bases, with 19 bases remaining between them. CDR3 DNA: TGTGCCAGTAGAAGGGAAGAGGGATCTAGCAATTCACCCCTCCACTTT. Translating it yields CASRREEGSSNSPLHF. The full variable domain, in which reference TRBV19 and TRBJ1-6 provide the parts outside the CDR3, is DGGITQSPKYLFRKEGQNVTLSCEQNLNHDAMYWYRQDPGQGLRLIYYSQIVNDFQKGDIAEGYSVSREKKESFPLTVTSAQKNPTAFYLCASRREEGSSNSPLHFGNGTRLTVT.

V and J are TRBV6-1 and TRBJ2-7; D gene ambiguous. Germline V gives CDR1 MNHNS, CDR2 SASEGT. CDR3 length: 14 residues. Trimming removed 2 bases at V and 4 bases at J, with 12 bases between. CDR3 in DNA: TGTGCCAGCAGTGAATTGGGCAGCCCATACGAGCAGTACTTC. Protein sequence: CASSELGSPYEQYF.

This CDR3 is CASSKEGQFQETQYF. The CDR3 coding sequence is TGTGCCAGCAGCAAGGAGGGACAGTTCCAAGAGACCCAGTACTTC. The chain recombines TRBV11-2 with TRBJ2-5, with a tentative D call TRBD1 (7 bases). Trimming took 5 bases from V and 1 from J, leaving 14 bases between them. Germline CDR1 and CDR2: SGHAT and FQNNGV. The CDR3 has 15 residues.

The chain is built from TRBV11-2 and TRBJ2-3; 10 nucleotides agree with TRBD2. The CDR3 runs to 15 residues. V lost 5 bases and J lost 2; bases outside the gene matches: 4. The germline V gene has CDR1 SGHAT and CDR2 FQNNGV. The CDR3 here is CASSRGLANTDTQYF. The CDR3, as DNA: TGTGCCAGCAGCAGGGGACTAGCGAACACAGATACGCAGTATTTT. The whole variable domain, remainder taken from reference TRBV11-2 and TRBJ2-3, is EAGVAQSPRYKIIEKRQSVAFWCNPISGHATLYWYQQILGQGPKLLIQFQNNGVVDDSQLPKDRFSAERLKGVDSTLKIQPAKLEDSAVYLCASSRGLANTDTQYFGPGTRLTVL.